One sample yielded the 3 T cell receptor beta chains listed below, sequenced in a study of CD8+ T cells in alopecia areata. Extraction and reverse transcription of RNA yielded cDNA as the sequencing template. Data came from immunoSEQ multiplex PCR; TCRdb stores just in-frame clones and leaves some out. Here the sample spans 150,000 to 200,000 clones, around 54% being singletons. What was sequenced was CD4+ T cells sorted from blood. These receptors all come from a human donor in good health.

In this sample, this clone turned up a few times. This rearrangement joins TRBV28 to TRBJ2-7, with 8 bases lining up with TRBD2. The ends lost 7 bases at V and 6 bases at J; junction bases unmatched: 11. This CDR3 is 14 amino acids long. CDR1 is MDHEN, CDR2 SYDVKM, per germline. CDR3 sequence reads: CASKRSGSLGEQYF. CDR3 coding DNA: TGTGCCAGCAAGAGGAGCGGGAGCCTCGGCGAGCAGTACTTC.

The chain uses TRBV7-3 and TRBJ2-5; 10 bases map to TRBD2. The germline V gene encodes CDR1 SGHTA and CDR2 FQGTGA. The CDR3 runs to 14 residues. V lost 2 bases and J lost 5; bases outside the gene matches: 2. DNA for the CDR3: TGTGCCAGCAGCTTACTAGCGGGGGCGGAGACCCAGTACTTC. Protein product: CASSLLAGAETQYF. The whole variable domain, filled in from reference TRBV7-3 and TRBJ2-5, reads GAGVSQTPSNKVTEKGKYVELRCDPISGHTALYWYRQSLGQGPEFLIYFQGTGAADDSGLPNDRFFAVRPEGSVSTLKIQRTERGDSAVYLCASSLLAGAETQYFGPGTRLLVL.

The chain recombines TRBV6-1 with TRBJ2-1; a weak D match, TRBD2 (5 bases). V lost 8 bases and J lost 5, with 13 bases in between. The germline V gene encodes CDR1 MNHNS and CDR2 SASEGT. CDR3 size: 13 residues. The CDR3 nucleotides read TGTGCCAGCGGACCCCACGGGGACAATGAGCAGTTCTTC. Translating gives CASGPHGDNEQFF.